The source of this T cell receptor (beta chain) is a study of shared clonotypes between healthy human individuals. The split of CD4+ cells yielded CD45RA+ naive and CD45RA-negative memory subsets. Profiled with immunoSEQ multiplex PCR; TCRdb holds only in-frame clones, not every one. This table has about 2.3 million clones, 93% appearing once. A word on this clone: The antigen remains undetermined. Distinct nucleotide sequences in the sample also encode this CDR3.

Whole-study results and caveats: Among the subsets, naive ones generally showed larger estimated richness than memory ones.

What was sequenced was naive CD4+ T cells from PBMCs. Subset in this sample: CD45RA+ positively selected. The sequence was obtained from a man in his late teens or twenties in good health. Some clones in this sample may be carry-over from other donors' samples.

In DNA form, the CDR3 reads TGTGCCAGCAGCTTAGAGACGGGTGAAGCTTTCTTT. Protein sequence: CASSLETGEAFF. V gene TRBV7-9 combines with J gene TRBJ1-1, with D unresolved. The length of the CDR3 is 12 residues. V lost 1 base, J lost 7 bases, and 7 bases lay in between. Germline-derived CDR1 and CDR2 are SEHNR and FQNEAQ (reference sequence). The variable domain in full, completed from reference TRBV7-9 and TRBJ1-1, reads DTGVSQNPRHKITKRGQNVTFRCDPISEHNRLYWYRQTLGQGPEFLTYFQNEAQLEKSRLLSDRFSAERPKGSFSTLEIQRTEQGDSAMYLCASSLETGEAFFGQGTRLTVV.